This T cell receptor beta chain appears in the sequencing data of a study of cytomegalovirus exposure and HLA in healthy donors. General study results and limits: It was reported that the classifier diagnosed cytomegalovirus status with high specificity and sensitivity in both the original and validation cohorts. Altogether, more than 150 TCR beta chains were recorded as cytomegalovirus-associated.

Trimming cost V 5 bases and J 1 base, with 14 bases left between them. There are 16 residues in the CDR3. Germline CDR1 and CDR2: SGHTA and FQGTGA. Details on this clone: Its target is not known.

The PCR ran on 60 Vbeta and 13 Jbeta primers. Here immunoSEQ multiplex PCR was the method, and the copy in TCRdb shows in-frame clones only, minus some. The sample yields about 110,000 clones, around 77% seen once. The sequence was collected from a male donor in good health and CMV-seronegative. Sample: PBMCs. The gene calls are TRBV7-3 and TRBJ2-2, with D perhaps matching TRBD2 (6 bases). CDR3 DNA sequence: TGTGCCAGCAGCATAGGCTTTAGCGGGAACACCGGGGAGCTGTTTTTT. Encoded protein: CASSIGFSGNTGELFF.